Shown below are 25 T cell receptor beta chains from a single sample sequenced in a study of T-cell reconstitution after alpha-beta-depleted transplantation in children. During its preparation, the TCRbeta library received unique molecular identifiers. TCRdb itself ran the PCR reads through MiXCR, one entry per CDR3 protein. The sample lists roughly 200,000 distinct CDR3 sequences; 7.5% to 9.5% were seen once. The sequencing used PBMCs, mostly from graft donor cells, collected 360 days after TCRalphabeta/CD19-depleted stem cell transplant. These receptors were collected from a male patient under 10 years old who had a stem cell transplant for acute myeloid leukemia, so the T cells may come from the graft donor.

The gene calls are TRBV7-2 and TRBJ2-1; 14 bases align to TRBD2. CDR1 is SGHTA, CDR2 FQGNSA, per germline. Trimming removed 0 bases from V and 1 base from J; junction bases left unmatched: 11. This CDR3 region has 21 residues. CDR3 loop: CASSLALPGLAGAGSYNEQFF. The CDR3 coding sequence is TGTGCCAGCAGCTTAGCACTGCCGGGACTAGCGGGAGCCGGATCCTACAATGAGCAGTTCTTC. The full variable domain, its missing parts supplied by reference TRBV7-2 and TRBJ2-1, is GAGVSQSPSNKVTEKGKDVELRCDPISGHTALYWYRQSLGQGLEFLIYFQGNSAPDKSGLPSDRFSAERTGGSVSTLTIQRTQQEDSAVYLCASSLALPGLAGAGSYNEQFFGPGTRLTVL.

The V gene is TRBV5-6, the J gene TRBJ1-1; possibly TRBD1 for D (6 bases). The CDR3 totals 14 residues. CDR1 and CDR2 (germline): SGHDT, YYEEEE. V lost 0 bases and J 4 bases, leaving 10 bases between the germline ends. The CDR3 loop is CASSLVGGPTEAFF. In DNA form, the CDR3 reads TGTGCCAGCAGCTTGGTTGGGGGGCCCACTGAAGCTTTCTTT.

In this sample, this clonotype turned up many times. A much more abundant neighbour one base away suggests this may be a read error. This rearrangement joins TRBV12-3 or TRBV12-4 to TRBJ2-1; D ambiguous. V was trimmed by 7 bases and J by 0 bases, leaving 1 base between them. The CDR3 contains 11 residues. The CDR3 nucleotides read TGTGCCAGCACCTCCTACAATGAGCAGTTCTTC. Its translation is CASTSYNEQFF.

The chain is built from TRBV25-1 and TRBJ2-3, with D perhaps matching TRBD2 (8 bases). This CDR3 region has 17 residues. Germline V gene sequence: CDR1 MGHDK, CDR2 SYGVNS. Trimming cost V 4 bases and J 6 bases, with 23 bases left between them. This CDR3 reads CASSATGKTSARDTQYF. The CDR3 nucleotides are TGTGCCAGCAGTGCGACAGGGAAGACTAGCGCTAGGGATACGCAGTATTTT.

This clonotype was observed at least ten times. The gene calls are TRBV15 and TRBJ2-3; D is uncertain. The CDR3 is made up of 12 amino acids. The germline V gene encodes CDR1 LNHNV and CDR2 YYDKDF (reference sequence). Trimming cost V 3 bases and J 5 bases, with 6 bases left between them. The CDR3 region is CATSSYGDTQYF. The CDR3 DNA sequence: TGTGCCACCAGCAGTTATGGAGATACGCAGTATTTT.

This clonotype was detected many times. The genes are TRBV12-3 or TRBV12-4 and TRBJ1-5; D is undetermined. CDR3 length: 14 residues. V dropped 2 bases and J dropped 2 bases, with 7 bases sitting between them. In nucleotides, the CDR3 is TGTGCCAGCAGTTTATACGGGGGCAATCAGCCCCAGCATTTT. It codes for CASSLYGGNQPQHF.

The chain employs TRBV7-6 and TRBJ2-5; possibly TRBD1 for D (5 bases). From germline, CDR1 is SGHVS and CDR2 FNYEAQ. The CDR3 runs to 12 residues. The V end lost 4 bases, the J end lost 5 bases, and 8 bases lay between the germline ends. In DNA, the CDR3 is TGTGCCAGCAGCTATCACAGGGAGACCCAGTACTTC. Encoded protein: CASSYHRETQYF.

CDR3 residues: CASSVEGRAPGELFF. DNA of the CDR3: TGTGCCAGCAGCGTAGAGGGCCGGGCCCCCGGGGAGCTGTTTTTT. This sequence joins TRBV9 and TRBJ2-2; D ambiguous. The V end was cut by 0 bases, the J end by 6 bases, with 12 bases between. Per the germline V gene, CDR1 is SGDLS and CDR2 is YYNGEE. CDR3 length: 15 residues.

This clonotype turned up a few times. The chain recombines TRBV6-2 or TRBV6-3 with TRBJ2-5; D perhaps matches TRBD1 (6 bases). V lost 6 bases and J lost 2, with 10 bases in between. This CDR3 spans 13 amino acids. CDR1 and CDR2 (germline): MNHEY, SVGEGT. The CDR3 bases are TGTGCCAGCAGCCGAGGACAGCAAGAGACCCAGTACTTC. Amino acid sequence: CASSRGQQETQYF.

This chain uses TRBV12-3 or TRBV12-4 with TRBJ2-1, with TRBD1 as a possible D gene (6 bases). Trimming removed 1 base at V and 10 bases at J, with 17 bases between. The length of the CDR3 is 15 residues. The CDR3 nucleotides read TGTGCCAGCAGTTTAGGCAGGGGACCCGCATTCGAGCAGTTCTTC. Amino acid sequence: CASSLGRGPAFEQFF.

This clonotype was observed at least ten times. This sequence joins TRBV7-3 and TRBJ2-1; D could derive from TRBD1 or TRBD2 (6 bases each). The V and J ends lost 4 bases and 7 bases respectively, with 14 bases between them. Per germline, CDR1 SGHTA and CDR2 FQGTGA. CDR3 length: 14 amino acids. The CDR3 here is CASSSGANRNEQFF. CDR3 in DNA: TGTGCCAGCAGCTCGGGGGCAAATAGGAATGAGCAGTTCTTC.

The rearrangement uses TRBV4-1 and TRBJ2-7; 7 bases line up with TRBD2. Germline CDR1 and CDR2: MGHRA and YSYEKL. Unmatched junction bases numbered 9, after V lost 4 bases and J lost 6 bases. The length of the CDR3 is 14 residues. This CDR3 reads CASSLGLVGSEQYF. The CDR3, as DNA: TGCGCCAGCAGCCTTGGACTAGTGGGGTCCGAGCAGTACTTC.

This clonotype was detected a few times. This chain connects TRBV4-2 to TRBJ2-2; tentative D call: TRBD2 (5 bases). Per the germline V gene, CDR1 is LGHNA and CDR2 is YNFKEQ. Trimming removed 0 bases at V and 0 bases at J, with 11 bases between. The CDR3 runs 17 residues. As DNA, the CDR3 is TGTGCCAGCAGCCAAGATCTGGCGGGTGCGAACACCGGGGAGCTGTTTTTT. Translation: CASSQDLAGANTGELFF.

This chain uses TRBV5-1 with TRBJ2-7; D is perhaps TRBD1 (5 bases). V lost 2 bases to trimming and J lost 4 bases, with 13 bases between them. The CDR3 length is 14 residues. Germline CDR1 and CDR2: SGHRS and YFSETQ. The CDR3 DNA is TGCGCCAGCAGCTTACCCAGGGAAGGGTACGAGCAGTACGTC. It translates to CASSLPREGYEQYV.

As regards this clonotype: At one end, the junction sequence differs from germline, possibly due to a read error. V and J are TRBV20-1 and TRBJ2-3; a possible D gene is TRBD2 (7 bases). The CDR3 sequence is 13 residues long. Germline assignment: CDR1 DFQATT and CDR2 SNEGSKA (reference sequence). This chain's CDR3 is CSASRGGTDTRYF. In DNA form, the CDR3 reads TGCAGTGCATCAAGGGGGGGAACAGATACGCGGTATTTT.

The table lists this clonotype with many counts. The chain couples TRBV20-1 to TRBJ2-3, with D possibly matching TRBD2 (6 bases). The CDR3 has 12 residues. Trimming shortened V by 5 bases and J by 1 base, and 7 bases separated the two germline ends. CDR1 is DFQATT, CDR2 SNEGSKA, per germline (reference sequence). CDR3 region: CSAPGGTDTQYF. The DNA for the CDR3 is TGCAGTGCTCCGGGGGGCACAGATACGCAGTATTTT.

V gene TRBV20-1 combines with J gene TRBJ2-1; either TRBD1 or TRBD2 may fit D (7 bases each). The germline V and J ends were trimmed by 2 bases and 1 base, with 15 bases remaining between them. Germline-derived CDR1 and CDR2 are DFQATT and SNEGSKA (reference sequence). The CDR3 is 16 residues long. The CDR3: CSARKLRGGSYNEQFF. CDR3 DNA sequence: TGCAGTGCTAGAAAACTCAGGGGGGGGTCCTACAATGAGCAGTTCTTC.

The genes are TRBV7-6 and TRBJ2-3; either TRBD1 or TRBD2 may fit D (6 bases each). The CDR3 has 16 amino acids. Germline V gene data show CDR1 as SGHVS and CDR2 as FNYEAQ. Trimming left V 6 bases short and J 2 bases short, with 18 bases between. The CDR3 bases are TGTGCCAGCAGTCTAAACGGGGGCGCTGACACAGATACGCAGTATTTT. Its translation is CASSLNGGADTDTQYF.

In its sample, this clonotype was seen a few times. The chain links TRBV7-9 to TRBJ2-1; D possibly uses TRBD1 or TRBD2 (5 bases each). Germline assignment: CDR1 SEHNR and CDR2 FQNEAQ (reference sequence). The CDR3 runs 14 residues. Trimming cost V 5 bases and J 2 bases, with 10 bases left between them. The CDR3 protein is CASSTGPTYNEQFF. CDR3 coding DNA: TGTGCCAGCAGCACGGGACCGACCTACAATGAGCAGTTCTTC. The full variable domain, in which reference TRBV7-9 and TRBJ2-1 provide the parts outside the CDR3, is DTGVSQNPRHKITKRGQNVTFRCDPISEHNRLYWYRQTLGQGPEFLTYFQNEAQLEKSRLLSDRFSAERPKGSFSTLEIQRTEQGDSAMYLCASSTGPTYNEQFFGPGTRLTVL.

The V call is TRBV4-3, the J call TRBJ2-3, with TRBD2 identical over 9 bases. Germline loops: CDR1 LGHNA, CDR2 YSLEER. This CDR3 is built from 16 residues. V gave up 1 base and J gave up 6 bases; unmatched junction bases: 8. In nucleotides, the CDR3 is TGCGCCAGCAGCCAAGTGGGCGGGAGGGCCTTGGATACGCAGTATTTT. This sequence encodes CASSQVGGRALDTQYF.

The CDR3 loop reads CAWYQTNTIYF. The CDR3 DNA reads as TGTGCCTGGTACCAGACAAACACCATATATTTT. The chain links TRBV30 to TRBJ1-3; D is unclear. In germline, CDR1 is GTSNPN, CDR2 SVGIG (reference sequence). The V and J ends lost 5 bases and 6 bases respectively, with 8 bases between them. This CDR3 comprises 11 residues.

This clonotype has ten or more counts. The rearrangement uses TRBV5-1 and TRBJ2-1; 7 bases align to TRBD2. Germline assignment: CDR1 SGHRS and CDR2 YFSETQ. The CDR3 runs to 13 residues. V lost 4 bases to trimming and J lost 3 bases; unmatched junction nucleotides: 1. The CDR3 nucleotides are TGCGCCAGCAGCGGGGGGGGCTACAATGAGCAGTTCTTC. Protein sequence: CASSGGGYNEQFF.

The chain combines TRBV5-1 with TRBJ2-1; 16 positions match TRBD2. The CDR3 totals 18 residues. Germline V lookup: CDR1 SGHRS, CDR2 YFSETQ. V shed 4 bases and J 5 bases; nucleotides not matched to a gene: 9. CDR3 nucleotides: TGCGCCAGCAGCATGGGACTAGCGGGGGGGCCATTGAACAATGAGCAGTTCTTC. Protein: CASSMGLAGGPLNNEQFF.

This clonotype was found many times. The chain joins TRBV12-3 or TRBV12-4 to TRBJ2-3, with 8 bases aligning to TRBD2. This CDR3 is 15 amino acids long. V shed 2 bases, J shed 4 bases, and the junction held 5 bases outside the gene matches. CDR3 amino acids: CASSLLSGRADTQYF. In DNA form, the CDR3 reads TGTGCCAGCAGTTTACTGAGCGGGAGAGCAGATACGCAGTATTTT.

This clonotype was detected ten times or more. This rearrangement joins TRBV7-2 to TRBJ2-2; D perhaps matches TRBD1 (5 bases). This CDR3 has 15 amino acids. V was shortened by 1 base and J by 2 bases, with 8 bases between the two germline ends. Germline CDR1 SGHTA, CDR2 FQGNSA. The CDR3 is CASSLEQVNTGELFF. The CDR3 DNA reads as TGTGCCAGCAGCTTAGAACAGGTTAACACCGGGGAGCTGTTTTTT.